A selection of T cell receptor beta chains follows, all from one sample in a study of cytomegalovirus exposure and HLA in healthy donors. Clones were read by immunoSEQ multiplex PCR, and TCRdb kept only the in-frame ones, dropping some. The top ten hold 8.8% of the sample, which has about 140,000 clones, less than 80% seen once. Sequenced material: PBMCs. The receptors shown here come from a woman between 45 and 65 years old in good health and CMV-seropositive. Both conserved end residues are part of each CDR3. A D gene is named only where the DNA matches it firmly. The size entry is marked missing in some rows and otherwise reads once, few, many or a size class.

NA	few	TRBV6-5	TRBJ2-7	TGTGCCAGCAGTTTGGGTCGCGGGCAGTACTTC	CASSLGRGQYF
NA	NA	TRBV5-1	TRBJ1-6	TGCGCCAGCAGCTTGGACAGTTATAATTCACCCCTCCACTTT	CASSLDSYNSPLHF
TRBD2	once	TRBV5-6	TRBJ2-7	TGTGCCAGCAGCTTGCGACTAGCGGGGGCCGAGCAGTACTTC	CASSLRLAGAEQYF
NA	NA	TRBV5-1	TRBJ1-4	TGCGCCAGCAGCTTTCGGGGGGCCAATACTGGCATTAATGAAAAACTGTTTTTT	CASSFRGANTGINEKLFF
TRBD1	few	TRBV7-9	TRBJ1-1	TGTTCCAGCAGCTCGGACAGGGGCCGGGTAGGAGAAGCTTTCTTT	CSSSSDRGRVGEAFF
TRBD2	NA	TRBV2	TRBJ2-3	TGTGCCAGCAGCCCGGCGGGGGGTTTCTTAGCGGAGAGATTCACAGATACGCAGTATTTT	CASSPAGGFLAERFTDTQYF
TRBD1	NA	TRBV30	TRBJ2-2	TGTGCCTGGAGATCCTCGGACAGGGACGCCGGGGAGCTGTTTTTT	CAWRSSDRDAGELFF
TRBD2	NA	TRBV2	TRBJ2-7	TGTGCCAGCAGTGTGTGGGGAGGGACGAGCGAGCAGTACTTC	CASSVWGGTSEQYF
NA	few	TRBV2	TRBJ1-3	TGTGCCACCAGAAGTGACAGCCCTGGAAACACCATATATTTT	CATRSDSPGNTIYF
TRBD1	NA	TRBV7-3	TRBJ1-2	TGTGCCAGCAGCTTAACTCCGGGACAGGGAAGATATGGCTACACCTTC	CASSLTPGQGRYGYTF
TRBD1	NA	TRBV5-6	TRBJ1-1	TGTGCCAGCAGCCCGGACAGGGTAACTGAAGCTTTCTTT	CASSPDRVTEAFF
TRBD1	NA	TRBV7-8	TRBJ1-5	TGTGCCAGCAGCTTAAGGGGGCCCGGTCAGCCCCAGCATTTT	CASSLRGPGQPQHF
TRBD1	few	TRBV19	TRBJ1-2	TGTGCCAGTAGGCCCCCCGGGACAGGGATGCGTAGTGGCTACACCTTC	CASRPPGTGMRSGYTF
NA	NA	TRBV5-1	TRBJ2-7	TGCGCCAGCAGCTTGGAGGCAGGGGACTACGAGCAGTACTTC	CASSLEAGDYEQYF
NA	few	TRBV30	TRBJ1-4	TGTGCCTGGACTCGACTAGCAACTAATGAAAAACTGTTTTTT	CAWTRLATNEKLFF
NA	few	TRBV19	TRBJ1-1	TGTGCCAGTAGTCTAAGAGGAGGCCTTGCGGACACTGAAGCTTTCTTT	CASSLRGGLADTEAFF
NA	NA	TRBV30	TRBJ1-5	TGTGCCTGGAGTGAAAGGGCGGGGCAGCCCCAGCATTTT	CAWSERAGQPQHF
NA	NA	TRBV5-1	TRBJ2-7	TGCGCCAGCAGCTTGGGGCCTACTAGCTCCTACGAGCAGTACTTC	CASSLGPTSSYEQYF
NA	NA	TRBV9	TRBJ1-1	TGTGCCAGCAGCGGAACAGGGTTCAGCACTGAAGCTTTCTTT	CASSGTGFSTEAFF
NA	NA	TRBV27	TRBJ2-7	TGTGCCAGCGCCATCCCGGGACACCACTACGAGCAGTACTTC	CASAIPGHHYEQYF
NA	NA	TRBV7-6	TRBJ2-7	TGTGCCAGCAGCTTAAGTGACAGGTACGAGCAGTACTTC	CASSLSDRYEQYF
NA	NA	TRBV4-1	TRBJ2-5	TGCGCCAGCAGCTCTACTCGGTACCAAGAGACCCAGTACTTC	CASSSTRYQETQYF
TRBD2	few	TRBV7-2	TRBJ2-5	TGTGCCAGCAGCATCATAGCGGGGGTCCAAGAGACCCAGTACTTC	CASSIIAGVQETQYF
NA	NA	TRBV19	TRBJ1-1	TGTGCCAGTAGTATGGGATGGGGAGACACTGAAGCTTTCTTT	CASSMGWGDTEAFF
NA	NA	TRBV29-1	TRBJ1-5	TGCAGCGTGAGGGACAATATGAATCAGCCCCAGCATTTT	CSVRDNMNQPQHF
TRBD2	NA	TRBV2	TRBJ2-5	TGTGCCAGCAGTCCTCCCGCCAGCGGGGGGGGAGAGACCCAGTACTTC	CASSPPASGGGETQYF
NA	NA	TRBV13	TRBJ2-5	TGTGCCAGCAGCCAGGGACTTTCCGGGGAGACCCAGTACTTC	CASSQGLSGETQYF
TRBD1	NA	TRBV19	TRBJ2-2	TGTGCCAGTAGTAGGACAGGTGCCGGGGAGCTGTTTTTT	CASSRTGAGELFF
TRBD2	NA	TRBV9	TRBJ2-3	TGTGCCAGCAGCTGGTCAGGGGCGGGGGGGCCGGCAGATACGCAGTATTTT	CASSWSGAGGPADTQYF
NA	NA	TRBV7-3	TRBJ1-1	TGTGCCAGCAGCCTAACAGCGGGTATCACTGAAGCTTTCTTT	CASSLTAGITEAFF
NA	NA	TRBV19	TRBJ1-1	TGTGCCAGTAGTATAGAGGCAGCGCCGGTCACTGAAGCTTTCTTT	CASSIEAAPVTEAFF
TRBD1	NA	TRBV20-1	TRBJ1-5	TGCAGTGCAGAACAGGGGCAGCCCCAGCATTTT	CSAEQGQPQHF